The 23 T cell receptor beta chains below all came from one sample that was sequenced in a study of blood T cell repertoires in COVID-19. Clones were sequenced by immunoSEQ multiplex PCR, and TCRdb holds only the in-frame ones, with some missing. The data contain about 210,000 clones, more than 65% of them seen just once; the ten biggest clones take up 9.7%. Sequences were obtained from peripheral blood. Receptor source: a man between 45 and 60 years old with active or convalescent COVID-19.

At least ten counts were recorded for this clone. In DNA, the CDR3 is TGTGCCAGCAGCCAAGATTTGACAGGGGGTGGCTACACCTTC. It codes for CASSQDLTGGGYTF. The chain joins TRBV4-2 to TRBJ1-2, with TRBD1 identical over 9 bases. Trimming at V came to 0 bases and at J to 7 bases, leaving 3 bases not matched to a gene. Germline assignment: CDR1 LGHNA and CDR2 YNFKEQ. The length of the CDR3 is 14 residues.

This chain connects TRBV28 to TRBJ1-5; TRBD1 is a possible D gene (5 bases). V was shortened by 2 bases and J by 11 bases, with 19 bases between the two germline ends. The CDR3 sequence is 15 residues long. Germline lookup yields CDR1 MDHEN and CDR2 SYDVKM. Here the CDR3 reads CASSLGGQGHRAQHF. CDR3 DNA: TGTGCCAGCAGTTTAGGTGGGCAGGGTCATCGGGCCCAGCATTTT.

This clone turned up a few times. The V gene is TRBV6-1, the J gene TRBJ1-1; D is undetermined. Germline V gene sequence: CDR1 MNHNS, CDR2 SASEGT. V was trimmed by 2 bases and J by 1 base, leaving 14 bases between them. CDR3 length: 16 amino acids. The CDR3: CASSEYFVVTNTEAFF. CDR3 sequence (DNA): TGTGCCAGCAGTGAATACTTTGTGGTTACGAACACTGAAGCTTTCTTT.

This clone was detected only a few times. CDR3: CASSITSFNEQFF. The CDR3 bases are TGTGCCAGTAGTATTACTAGTTTCAATGAGCAGTTCTTC. The chain is built from TRBV19 and TRBJ2-1; D possibly corresponds to TRBD2 (5 bases). The V end was cut by 3 bases, the J end by 6 bases, with 9 bases between. CDR3 length equals 13 residues. Germline-derived CDR1 and CDR2 are LNHDA and SQIVND (reference sequence).

The V call is TRBV13, the J call TRBJ2-3; no clear D. V was trimmed by 3 bases and J by 4 bases, leaving 8 bases between them. Germline V gene sequence: CDR1 PRHDT, CDR2 FYEKMQ (reference sequence). The CDR3 spans 13 residues. The CDR3 protein is CASSFSAADTQYF. CDR3 in DNA: TGTGCCAGCAGCTTCAGCGCGGCAGATACGCAGTATTTT.

This clone has just one count. This chain connects TRBV5-1 to TRBJ1-2; possible D gene TRBD1, 6 bases. V gave up 2 bases and J gave up 0 bases, with 11 bases separating them. The CDR3 contains 15 residues. Germline CDR1 is SGHRS and CDR2 is YFSETQ. Here the CDR3 reads CASSFQDSANYGYTF. Here the CDR3 DNA reads TGCGCCAGCAGCTTCCAGGACAGTGCTAACTATGGCTACACCTTC.

J is TRBJ2-2 and V is TRBV5-4; D might be TRBD1 (8 bases). This CDR3 has 16 residues. Trimming left V 3 bases short and J 5 bases short, with 17 bases between. Germline values: CDR1 SGHNT, CDR2 YYREEE (reference sequence). The CDR3 is CASSSATGGGTGELFF. DNA of the CDR3: TGTGCCAGCAGCTCCGCCACAGGGGGAGGGACCGGGGAGCTGTTTTTT.

This clone was seen more than once but under ten times. The rearrangement uses TRBV28 and TRBJ1-1; D may be TRBD1 (6 bases). CDR1 and CDR2 (germline): MDHEN, SYDVKM. V lost 6 bases and J lost 0, with 14 bases in between. This CDR3 spans 15 amino acids. CDR3 sequence reads: CASSSGRGMNTEAFF. The DNA for the CDR3 is TGTGCCAGCAGCTCCGGGAGGGGGATGAACACTGAAGCTTTCTTT.

The chain recombines TRBV7-3 with TRBJ2-2, with 8 bases that match TRBD1. V lost 4 bases, J lost 2 bases, and 6 bases stayed unmatched. This CDR3 region has 16 residues. CDR1 and CDR2 (germline): SGHTA, FQGTGA. The CDR3 sequence: CASSSYGTGNTGELFF. Written as DNA, the CDR3 is TGTGCCAGCAGCTCCTACGGGACAGGCAACACCGGGGAGCTGTTTTTT. Complete variable domain (other parts from reference TRBV7-3 and TRBJ2-2): GAGVSQTPSNKVTEKGKYVELRCDPISGHTALYWYRQSLGQGPEFLIYFQGTGAADDSGLPNDRFFAVRPEGSVSTLKIQRTERGDSAVYLCASSSYGTGNTGELFFGEGSRLTVL.

This chain joins TRBV6-6 and TRBJ1-3; 7 bases match TRBD1. Trimming took 6 bases from V and 2 from J; bases not matched to a gene: 4. CDR3 length equals 14 residues. Germline CDR1 and CDR2: MNHNY and SVGAGI (reference sequence). CDR3 sequence (DNA): TGTGCCAGCAGGGCGACAGGGACTGGAAACACCATATATTTT. Amino acid sequence: CASRATGTGNTIYF.

The chain couples TRBV7-6 to TRBJ2-1; D not resolved. The CDR3 totals 16 residues. The V gene lost 1 base and the J gene lost 6 bases, with 16 bases spanning the gap. Germline CDR1 and CDR2: SGHVS and FNYEAQ. The CDR3 reads CASSLVSPGFGNEQFF. CDR3 nucleotide sequence: TGTGCCAGCAGCTTAGTCAGTCCCGGGTTCGGCAATGAGCAGTTCTTC.

V gene TRBV14 combines with J gene TRBJ2-2, with D perhaps matching TRBD2 (5 bases). Trimming stripped 1 base from V and 8 bases from J, with 8 bases between. Germline CDR1 is SGHDN and CDR2 is FVKESK. The CDR3 has 13 residues. For the CDR3, the DNA is TGTGCCAGCAGCCAAGTACGGGGAGGGGAGCTGTTTTTT. Its protein product is CASSQVRGGELFF.

The chain uses TRBV5-4 and TRBJ1-2; the D gene is possibly TRBD1 (5 bases). Germline V gene sequence: CDR1 SGHNT, CDR2 YYREEE (reference sequence). Trimming cost V 2 bases and J 4 bases, with 12 bases left between them. The CDR3 has 14 amino acids. The CDR3: CASSLIDSFYGYTF. The CDR3 bases are TGTGCCAGCAGCTTAATCGACAGCTTCTATGGCTACACCTTC.

The rearrangement joins TRBV12-3 or TRBV12-4 to TRBJ2-5; no clear D gene. The CDR3 has 11 residues. Trimming took 7 bases from V and 4 from J, leaving 7 bases between them. The CDR3: CASKQVETQYF. DNA of the CDR3: TGTGCCAGCAAACAAGTAGAGACCCAGTACTTC.

The chain joins TRBV6-2 or TRBV6-3 to TRBJ1-1; 7 positions agree with TRBD1. The V gene end was trimmed by 0 bases and the J gene end by 4 bases; junction bases not matched to a gene: 2. CDR1 and CDR2 (germline): MNHEY, SVGEGT. The CDR3 sequence is 14 residues long. In DNA, the CDR3 is TGTGCCAGCAGTTACTCGGCAGGGGGCACTGAAGCTTTCTTT. It yields the protein CASSYSAGGTEAFF.

V and J are TRBV7-2 and TRBJ2-3, with no clear D. Trimming removed 1 base from V and 2 bases from J, with 22 bases in between. The CDR3 extends over 19 amino acids. CDR1 and CDR2 (germline): SGHTA, FQGNSA. CDR3 bases: TGTGCCAGCAGCTTAGGTGGCCCTCTACTCCTGGGCCCCACAGATACGCAGTATTTT. It is translated as CASSLGGPLLLGPTDTQYF.

This chain joins TRBV7-3 and TRBJ2-3; 12 bases fit TRBD2. V was clipped by 3 bases and J by 5 bases; unmatched bases: 0. Germline V gene sequence: CDR1 SGHTA, CDR2 FQGTGA. The CDR3 contains 14 residues. Here the CDR3 DNA reads TGTGCCAGCAGCTTGGGACTAGCGGGAGATACGCAGTATTTT. This encodes CASSLGLAGDTQYF.

This clone was counted once. CDR3 DNA: TGTGCCAGCAGCTTCCGGGACAGGGGTCGAGATGAGCAGTTCTTC. Protein product: CASSFRDRGRDEQFF. The gene calls are TRBV5-4 and TRBJ2-1; 10 nucleotides align to TRBD1. J gave up 8 bases and V 2 bases, and 7 bases lay outside the gene matches. This CDR3 region has 15 residues. CDR1 is SGHNT and CDR2 is YYREEE in the germline V gene (reference sequence).

The chain uses TRBV7-9 and TRBJ1-2; tentatively, D is TRBD1 (5 bases). CDR3 length: 14 amino acids. Trimming removed 1 base at V and 3 bases at J, with 9 bases between. Germline V gene lookup returns CDR1 SEHNR and CDR2 FQNEAQ (reference sequence). CDR3 sequence reads: CASSLEWGDYGYTF. The DNA for the CDR3 is TGTGCCAGCAGCTTAGAATGGGGGGACTATGGCTACACCTTC.

This clone was picked up one time. The chain recombines TRBV5-1 with TRBJ2-5, with TRBD2 matching over 14 bases. Germline assignment: CDR1 SGHRS and CDR2 YFSETQ. The CDR3 loop spans 14 amino acids. V was clipped by 9 bases and J by 5 bases; unmatched bases: 6. CDR3 residues: CATAGLAGAETQYF. In nucleotides, the CDR3 is TGCGCCACCGCGGGACTAGCGGGAGCGGAGACCCAGTACTTC.

The chain recombines TRBV2 with TRBJ1-1; TRBD1 is a possible D gene (5 bases). Germline CDR1 is SNHLY and CDR2 is FYNNEI. Trimming took 0 bases from V and 3 from J, leaving 8 bases between them. The CDR3 is made up of 14 amino acids. CDR3 region: CASSEARGYTEAFF. CDR3 sequence (DNA): TGTGCCAGCAGTGAAGCGCGGGGGTACACTGAAGCTTTCTTT.

This rearrangement joins TRBV21-1 to TRBJ1-4; TRBD1 is the table's D call, not checked against the DNA. TRBV21-1 is noted as a pseudogene. This CDR3 spans 15 amino acids. CDR3 DNA: TGTGCCAGCAGCAAAGCGCCAGGGGGTCCAGAAAAACTGTTTTTT. It specifies CASSKAPGGPEKLFF.

The chain couples TRBV28 to TRBJ1-2, with a weak D call TRBD1 (6 bases). Germline CDR1 MDHEN, CDR2 SYDVKM. The CDR3 consists of 13 residues. V gave up 6 bases and J gave up 5 bases, with 13 bases separating them. The CDR3 loop reads CASSDGQIYGYTF. The CDR3 DNA sequence: TGTGCCAGCAGCGATGGACAGATTTATGGCTACACCTTC.